The subject of this entry is one T cell receptor beta chain. What it binds is unknown. These data originate in a study of cytotoxic CD8 clonotypes in ibrutinib-treated CLL. Study-wide background: The patients, about a dozen relapsed/refractory and approximately 15 treatment-naive, included 17 who were IGHV unmutated. General observations from the study: The study found public clonotypes uncommon, contracting or stable on treatment.

The CDR3 has 16 amino acids. Looked up from germline, CDR1 is SEHNR and CDR2 is FQNEAQ (reference sequence). The V gene lost 2 bases and the J gene lost 2 bases, with 13 bases spanning the gap. Clones were read by immunoSEQ multiplex PCR, and TCRdb kept only the in-frame ones, dropping some. The table includes tens of thousands of clones, 50% to 70% detected once. The chain recombines TRBV7-9 with TRBJ2-1; D gene unclear. The source is a human donor with chronic lymphocytic leukemia. Sequencing was performed on PBMCs, taken after 24 months of ibrutinib treatment. CDR3 residues: CASSLLGLTPYNEQFF. The CDR3 DNA reads as TGTGCCAGCAGCTTATTAGGCTTGACACCCTACAATGAGCAGTTCTTC.